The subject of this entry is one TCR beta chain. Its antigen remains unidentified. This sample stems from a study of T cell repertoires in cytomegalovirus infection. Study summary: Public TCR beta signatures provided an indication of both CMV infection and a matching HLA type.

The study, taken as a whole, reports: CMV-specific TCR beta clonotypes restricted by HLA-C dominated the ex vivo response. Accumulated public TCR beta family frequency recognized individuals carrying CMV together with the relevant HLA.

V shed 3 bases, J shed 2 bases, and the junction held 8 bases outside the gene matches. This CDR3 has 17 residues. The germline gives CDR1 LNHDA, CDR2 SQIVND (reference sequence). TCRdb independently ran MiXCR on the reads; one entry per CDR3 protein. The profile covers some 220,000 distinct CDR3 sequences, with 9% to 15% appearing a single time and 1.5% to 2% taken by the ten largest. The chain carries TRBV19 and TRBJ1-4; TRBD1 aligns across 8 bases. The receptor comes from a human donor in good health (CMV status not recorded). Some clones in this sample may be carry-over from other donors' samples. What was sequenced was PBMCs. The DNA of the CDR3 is TGTGCCAGTAGTATGTGGACAGGGATGGGGACTAATGAAAAACTGTTTTTT. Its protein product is CASSMWTGMGTNEKLFF.